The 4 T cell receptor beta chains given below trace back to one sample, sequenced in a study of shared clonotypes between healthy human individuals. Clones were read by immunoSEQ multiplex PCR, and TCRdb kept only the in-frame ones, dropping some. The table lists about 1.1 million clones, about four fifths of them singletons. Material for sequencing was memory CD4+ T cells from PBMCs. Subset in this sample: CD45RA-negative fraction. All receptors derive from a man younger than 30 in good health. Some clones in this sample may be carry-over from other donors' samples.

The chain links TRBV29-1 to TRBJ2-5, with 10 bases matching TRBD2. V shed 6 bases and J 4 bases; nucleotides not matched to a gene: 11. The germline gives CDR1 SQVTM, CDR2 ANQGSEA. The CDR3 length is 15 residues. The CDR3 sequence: CSVPPIAGGRETQYF. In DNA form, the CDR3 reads TGCAGCGTGCCCCCCATAGCGGGAGGTAGAGAGACCCAGTACTTC.

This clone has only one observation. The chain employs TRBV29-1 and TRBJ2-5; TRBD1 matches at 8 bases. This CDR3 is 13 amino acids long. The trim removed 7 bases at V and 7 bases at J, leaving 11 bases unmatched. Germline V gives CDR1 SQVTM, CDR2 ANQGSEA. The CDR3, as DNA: TGCAGCGCTCAGGATTCAGGGGGCGCGACCCAGTACTTC. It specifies CSAQDSGGATQYF.

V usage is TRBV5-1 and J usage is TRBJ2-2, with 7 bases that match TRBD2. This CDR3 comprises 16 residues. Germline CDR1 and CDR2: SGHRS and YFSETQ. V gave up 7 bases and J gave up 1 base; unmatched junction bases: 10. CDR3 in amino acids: CASLGLAGMNTGELFF. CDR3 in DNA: TGCGCCAGCCTCGGGTTAGCGGGTATGAACACCGGGGAGCTGTTTTTT.

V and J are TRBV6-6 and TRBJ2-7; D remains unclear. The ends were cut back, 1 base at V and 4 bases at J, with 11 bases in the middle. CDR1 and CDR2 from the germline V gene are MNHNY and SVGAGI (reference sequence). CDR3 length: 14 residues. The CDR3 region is CASSYFPGAYEQYF. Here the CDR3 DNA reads TGTGCCAGCAGTTACTTCCCAGGAGCTTACGAGCAGTACTTC.